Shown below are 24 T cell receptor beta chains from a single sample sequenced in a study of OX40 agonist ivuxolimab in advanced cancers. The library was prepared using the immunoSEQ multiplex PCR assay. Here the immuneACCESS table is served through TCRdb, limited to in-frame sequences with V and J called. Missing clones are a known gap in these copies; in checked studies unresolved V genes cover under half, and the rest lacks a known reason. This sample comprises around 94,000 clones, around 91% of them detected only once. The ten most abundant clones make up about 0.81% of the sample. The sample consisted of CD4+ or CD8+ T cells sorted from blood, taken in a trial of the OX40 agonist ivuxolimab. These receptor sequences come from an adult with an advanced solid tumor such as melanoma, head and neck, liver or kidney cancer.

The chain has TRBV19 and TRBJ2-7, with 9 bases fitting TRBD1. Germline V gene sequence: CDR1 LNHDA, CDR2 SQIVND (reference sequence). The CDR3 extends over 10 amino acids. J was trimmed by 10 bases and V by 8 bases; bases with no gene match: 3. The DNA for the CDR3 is TGTGCCAGTGGAACAGGGGGCCAGTACTTC. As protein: CASGTGGQYF.

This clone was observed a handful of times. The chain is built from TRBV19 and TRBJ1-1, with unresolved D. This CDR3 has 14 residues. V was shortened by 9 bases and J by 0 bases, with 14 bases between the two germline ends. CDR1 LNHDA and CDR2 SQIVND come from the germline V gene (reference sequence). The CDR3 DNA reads TGTGCCAGCAAAAAGGCAGCCTTGAACACTGAAGCTTTCTTT. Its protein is CASKKAALNTEAFF.

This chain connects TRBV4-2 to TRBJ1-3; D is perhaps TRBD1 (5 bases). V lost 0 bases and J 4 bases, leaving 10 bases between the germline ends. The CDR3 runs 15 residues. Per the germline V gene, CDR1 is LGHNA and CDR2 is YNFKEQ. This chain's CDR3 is CASSQDRGVGNTIYF. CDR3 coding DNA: TGTGCCAGCAGCCAAGATCGGGGGGTAGGAAACACCATATATTTT.

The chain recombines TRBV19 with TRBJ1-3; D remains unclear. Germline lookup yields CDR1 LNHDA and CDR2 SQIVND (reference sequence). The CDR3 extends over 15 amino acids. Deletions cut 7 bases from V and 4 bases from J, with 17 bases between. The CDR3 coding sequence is TGTGCCAGTACCCCTCCTGACCTCTGGGGAAACACCATATATTTT. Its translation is CASTPPDLWGNTIYF.

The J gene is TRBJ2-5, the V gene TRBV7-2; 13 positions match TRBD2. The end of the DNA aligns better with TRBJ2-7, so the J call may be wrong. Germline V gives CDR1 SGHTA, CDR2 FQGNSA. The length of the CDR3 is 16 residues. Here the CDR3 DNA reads TGTGCCAGCAGCTTAATGAGACTAGCGGGAGGTTACGAGCAGTACTTC. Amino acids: CASSLMRLAGGYEQYF.

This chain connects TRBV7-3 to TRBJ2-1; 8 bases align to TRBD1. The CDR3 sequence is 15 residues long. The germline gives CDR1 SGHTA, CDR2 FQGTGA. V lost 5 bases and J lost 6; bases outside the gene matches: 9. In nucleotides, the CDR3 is TGTGCCAGCAGCCTGGCTAGGACAGGGATCAATGAGCAGTTCTTC. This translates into CASSLARTGINEQFF.

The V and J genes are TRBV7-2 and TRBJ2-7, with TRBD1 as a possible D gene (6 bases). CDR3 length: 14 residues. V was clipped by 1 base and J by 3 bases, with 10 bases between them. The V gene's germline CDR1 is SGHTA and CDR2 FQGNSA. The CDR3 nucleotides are TGTGCCAGCAGCTTAGAGTCAGGGGTCTACGAGCAGTACTTC. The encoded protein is CASSLESGVYEQYF.

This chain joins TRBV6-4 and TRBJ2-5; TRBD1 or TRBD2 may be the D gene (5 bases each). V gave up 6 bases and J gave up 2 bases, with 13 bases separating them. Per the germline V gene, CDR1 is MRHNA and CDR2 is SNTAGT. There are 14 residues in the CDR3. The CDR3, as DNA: TGTGCCAGCAGGAGGGGCAGCGTTCAAGAGACCCAGTACTTC. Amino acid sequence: CASRRGSVQETQYF.

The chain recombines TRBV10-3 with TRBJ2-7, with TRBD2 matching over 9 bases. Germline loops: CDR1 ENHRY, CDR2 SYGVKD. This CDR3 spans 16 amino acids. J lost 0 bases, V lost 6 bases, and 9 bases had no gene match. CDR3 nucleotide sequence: TGTGCCATCAGGCCACTAGCGGGCAAGAGCTCCTACGAGCAGTACTTC. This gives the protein CAIRPLAGKSSYEQYF.

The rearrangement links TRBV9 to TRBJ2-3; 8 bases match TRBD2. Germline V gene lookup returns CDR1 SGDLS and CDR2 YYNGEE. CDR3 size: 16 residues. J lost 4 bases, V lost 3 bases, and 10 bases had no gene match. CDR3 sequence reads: CASSAQGLGIADTQYF. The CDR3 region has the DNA TGTGCCAGCAGCGCCCAGGGACTAGGCATAGCAGATACGCAGTATTTT.

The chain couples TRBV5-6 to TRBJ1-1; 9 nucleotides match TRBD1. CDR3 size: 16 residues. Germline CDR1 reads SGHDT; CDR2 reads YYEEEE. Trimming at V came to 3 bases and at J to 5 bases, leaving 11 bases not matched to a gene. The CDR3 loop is CASSYPGTGYETEAFF. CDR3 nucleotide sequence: TGTGCCAGCAGCTATCCCGGGACAGGGTACGAGACTGAAGCTTTCTTT.

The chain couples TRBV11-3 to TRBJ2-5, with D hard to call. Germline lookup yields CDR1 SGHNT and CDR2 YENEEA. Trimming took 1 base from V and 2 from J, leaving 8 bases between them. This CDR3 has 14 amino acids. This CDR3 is CASSLGPVQETQYF. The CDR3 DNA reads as TGTGCCAGCAGCTTAGGTCCAGTACAAGAGACCCAGTACTTC.

The DNA of the CDR3 is TGTGCCAGCTCACCACCGACCGGGGCCAACGTCCTGACTTTC. Translated: CASSPPTGANVLTF. The chain uses TRBV18 and TRBJ2-6, with unresolved D. Per germline, CDR1 KGHSH and CDR2 LQKENI. Trimming left V 0 bases short and J 4 bases short, with 4 bases between. The CDR3 is made up of 14 amino acids. Looking up the rest from reference TRBV18 and TRBJ2-6 gives the full variable domain: NAGVMQNPRHLVRRRGQEARLRCSPMKGHSHVYWYRQLPEEGLKFMVYLQKENIIDESGMPKERFSAEFPKEGPSILRIQQVVRGDSAAYFCASSPPTGANVLTFGAGSRLTVL.

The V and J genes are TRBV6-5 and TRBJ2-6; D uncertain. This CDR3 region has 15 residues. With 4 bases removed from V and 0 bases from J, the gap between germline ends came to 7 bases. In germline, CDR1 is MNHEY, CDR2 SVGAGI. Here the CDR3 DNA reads TGTGCCAGCAGTTTCCAAAACTCTGGGGCCAACGTCCTGACTTTC. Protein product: CASSFQNSGANVLTF.

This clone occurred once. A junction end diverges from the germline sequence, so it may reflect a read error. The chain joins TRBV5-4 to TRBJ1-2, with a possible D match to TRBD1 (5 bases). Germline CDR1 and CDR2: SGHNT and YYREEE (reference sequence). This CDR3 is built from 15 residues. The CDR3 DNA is TGCGCCAGCAGCCAAGGCTTCCGGGACGCTACGCCCTACACCTTC. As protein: CASSQGFRDATPYTF.

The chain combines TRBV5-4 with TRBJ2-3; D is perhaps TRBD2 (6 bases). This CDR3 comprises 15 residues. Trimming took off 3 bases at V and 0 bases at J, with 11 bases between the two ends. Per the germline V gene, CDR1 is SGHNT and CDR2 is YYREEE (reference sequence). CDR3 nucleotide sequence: TGTGCCAGCAGCTACTACGGGAGAAGCACAGATACGCAGTATTTT. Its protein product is CASSYYGRSTDTQYF. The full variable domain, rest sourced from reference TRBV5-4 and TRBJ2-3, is ETGVTQSPTHLIKTRGQQVTLRCSSQSGHNTVSWYQQALGQGPQFIFQYYREEENGRGNFPPRFSGLQFPNYSSELNVNALELDDSALYLCASSYYGRSTDTQYFGPGTRLTVL.

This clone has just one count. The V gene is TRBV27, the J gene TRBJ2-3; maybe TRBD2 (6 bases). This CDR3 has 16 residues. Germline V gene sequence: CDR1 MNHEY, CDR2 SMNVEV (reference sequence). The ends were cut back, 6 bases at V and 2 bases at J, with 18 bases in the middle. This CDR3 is CASSPVGRGDTDTQYF. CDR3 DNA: TGTGCCAGCAGCCCCGTAGGGCGGGGCGACACAGATACGCAGTATTTT.

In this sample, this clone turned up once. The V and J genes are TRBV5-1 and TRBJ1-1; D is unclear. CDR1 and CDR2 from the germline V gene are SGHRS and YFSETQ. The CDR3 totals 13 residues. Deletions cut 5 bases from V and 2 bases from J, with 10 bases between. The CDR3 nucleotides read TGCGCCAGCAGAGCGGGCGTTAACACTGAAGCTTTCTTT. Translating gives CASRAGVNTEAFF.

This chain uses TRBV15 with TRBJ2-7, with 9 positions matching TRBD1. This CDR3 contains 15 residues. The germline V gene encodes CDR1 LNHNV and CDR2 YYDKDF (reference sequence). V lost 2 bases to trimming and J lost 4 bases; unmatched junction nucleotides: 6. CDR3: CATSRSRTGVYEQYF. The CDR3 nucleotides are TGTGCCACCAGCAGATCTAGGACAGGGGTGTACGAGCAGTACTTC.

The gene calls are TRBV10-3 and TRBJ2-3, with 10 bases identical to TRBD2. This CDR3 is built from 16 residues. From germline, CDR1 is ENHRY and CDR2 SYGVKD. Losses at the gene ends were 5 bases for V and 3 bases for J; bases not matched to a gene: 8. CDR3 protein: CAISPDSGRSTDTQYF. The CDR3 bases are TGTGCCATCAGTCCAGATAGCGGGAGGTCGACAGATACGCAGTATTTT.

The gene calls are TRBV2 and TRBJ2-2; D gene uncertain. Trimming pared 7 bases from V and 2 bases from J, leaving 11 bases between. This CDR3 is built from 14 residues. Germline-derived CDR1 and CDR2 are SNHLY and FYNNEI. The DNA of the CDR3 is TGTGCCAGCAAAGCCCAATATAACACCGGGGAGCTGTTTTTT. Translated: CASKAQYNTGELFF.

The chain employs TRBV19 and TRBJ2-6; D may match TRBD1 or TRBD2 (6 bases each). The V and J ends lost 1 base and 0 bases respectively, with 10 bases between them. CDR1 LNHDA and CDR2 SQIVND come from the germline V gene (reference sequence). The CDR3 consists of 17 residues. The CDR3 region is CASSIVGGGSGANVLTF. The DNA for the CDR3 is TGTGCCAGTAGTATAGTGGGGGGCGGCTCTGGGGCCAACGTCCTGACTTTC.

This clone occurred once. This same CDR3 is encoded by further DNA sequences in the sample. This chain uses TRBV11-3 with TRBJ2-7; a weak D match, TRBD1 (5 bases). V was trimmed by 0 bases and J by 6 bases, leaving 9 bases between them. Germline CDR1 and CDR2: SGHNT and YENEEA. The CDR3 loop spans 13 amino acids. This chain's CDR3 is CASSLDRVGEQYF. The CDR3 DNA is TGTGCCAGCAGCTTAGACAGGGTAGGCGAGCAGTACTTC.

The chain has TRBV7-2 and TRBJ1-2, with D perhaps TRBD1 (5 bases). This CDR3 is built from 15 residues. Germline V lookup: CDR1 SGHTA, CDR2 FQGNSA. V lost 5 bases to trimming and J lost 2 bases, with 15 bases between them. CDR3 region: CASSLTAGANYGYTF. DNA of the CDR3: TGTGCCAGCAGCCTAACCGCCGGGGCAAACTATGGCTACACCTTC. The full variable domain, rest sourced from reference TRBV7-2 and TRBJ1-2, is GAGVSQSPSNKVTEKGKDVELRCDPISGHTALYWYRQSLGQGLEFLIYFQGNSAPDKSGLPSDRFSAERTGGSVSTLTIQRTQQEDSAVYLCASSLTAGANYGYTFGSGTRLTVV.